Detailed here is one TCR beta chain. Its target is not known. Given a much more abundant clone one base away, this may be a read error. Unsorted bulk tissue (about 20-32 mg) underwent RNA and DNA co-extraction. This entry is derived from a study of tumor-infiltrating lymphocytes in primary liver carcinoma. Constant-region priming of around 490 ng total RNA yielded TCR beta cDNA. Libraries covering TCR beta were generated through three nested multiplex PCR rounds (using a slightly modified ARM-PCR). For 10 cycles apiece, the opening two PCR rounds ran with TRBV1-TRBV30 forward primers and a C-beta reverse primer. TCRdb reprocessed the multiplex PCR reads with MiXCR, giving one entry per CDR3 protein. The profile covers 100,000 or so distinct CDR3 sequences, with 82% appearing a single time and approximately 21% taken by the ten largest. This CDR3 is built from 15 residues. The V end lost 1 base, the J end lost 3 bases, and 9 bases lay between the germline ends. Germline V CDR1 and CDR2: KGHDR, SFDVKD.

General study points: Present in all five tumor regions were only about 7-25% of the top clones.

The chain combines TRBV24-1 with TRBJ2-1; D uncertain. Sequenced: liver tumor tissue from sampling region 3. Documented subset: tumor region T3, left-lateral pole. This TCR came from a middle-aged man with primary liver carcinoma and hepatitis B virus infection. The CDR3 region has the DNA TGTGCCACCAGTGATTTCGGCAGGATCTACAATGAGCAGTTCTTC. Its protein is CATSDFGRIYNEQFF.